This record concerns one T cell receptor (beta chain) sequence. The data stem from a study of control samples from healthy donors and cancer patients. The data were produced by immunoSEQ multiplex PCR, yet TCRdb's version contains in-frame clones alone and is incomplete. The sample lists some 130,000 clones; about 92% were seen once. This CDR3 is 11 amino acids long. From germline, CDR1 is SEHNR and CDR2 FQNEAQ (reference sequence). V dropped 5 bases and J dropped 3 bases, with 4 bases sitting between them. The sequencing sample was made of blood. This sequence originates from a woman in her fifties or sixties in good health. V and J are TRBV7-9 and TRBJ1-1, with no clear D. CDR3 protein: CASSRDTEAFF. CDR3 coding DNA: TGTGCCAGCAGCCGAGACACTGAAGCTTTCTTT.